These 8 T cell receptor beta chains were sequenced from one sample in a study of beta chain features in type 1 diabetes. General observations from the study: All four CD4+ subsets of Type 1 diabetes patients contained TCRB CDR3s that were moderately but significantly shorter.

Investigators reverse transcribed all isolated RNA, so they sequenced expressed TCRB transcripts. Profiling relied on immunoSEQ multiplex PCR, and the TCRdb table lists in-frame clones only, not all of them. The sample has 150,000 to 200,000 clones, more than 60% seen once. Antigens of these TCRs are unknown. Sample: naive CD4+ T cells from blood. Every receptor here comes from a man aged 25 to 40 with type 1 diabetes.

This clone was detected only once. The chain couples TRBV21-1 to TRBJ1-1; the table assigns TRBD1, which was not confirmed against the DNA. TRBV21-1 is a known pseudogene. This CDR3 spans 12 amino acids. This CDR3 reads CARSRVPTEAFF. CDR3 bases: TGTGCCAGGTCCAGGGTACCCACTGAAGCTTTCTTT.

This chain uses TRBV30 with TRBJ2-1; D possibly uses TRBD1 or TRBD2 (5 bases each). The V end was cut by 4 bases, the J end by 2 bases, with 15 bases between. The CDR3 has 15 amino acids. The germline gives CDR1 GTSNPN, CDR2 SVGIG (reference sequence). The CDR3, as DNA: TGTGCCTGGACTAGGGACGGGCCCACCTACAATGAGCAGTTCTTC. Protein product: CAWTRDGPTYNEQFF.

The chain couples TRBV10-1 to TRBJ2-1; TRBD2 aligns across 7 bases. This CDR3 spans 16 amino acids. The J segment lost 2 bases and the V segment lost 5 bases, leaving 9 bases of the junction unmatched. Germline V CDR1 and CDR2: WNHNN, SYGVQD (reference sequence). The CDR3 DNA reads TGCGCCAGCAGTAGTCAAGCGGGGTATCCCTACAATGAGCAGTTCTTC. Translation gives CASSSQAGYPYNEQFF.

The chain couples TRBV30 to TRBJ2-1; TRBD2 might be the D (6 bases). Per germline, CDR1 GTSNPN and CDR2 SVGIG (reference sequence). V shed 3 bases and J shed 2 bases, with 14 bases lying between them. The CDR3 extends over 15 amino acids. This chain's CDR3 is CAWSQSSEAYNEQFF. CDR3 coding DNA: TGTGCCTGGAGCCAATCTAGCGAGGCCTACAATGAGCAGTTCTTC.

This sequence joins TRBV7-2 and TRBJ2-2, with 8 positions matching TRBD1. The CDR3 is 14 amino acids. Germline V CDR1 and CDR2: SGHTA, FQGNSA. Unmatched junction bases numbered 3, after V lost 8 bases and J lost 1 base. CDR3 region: CASRTGQNTGELFF. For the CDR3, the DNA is TGTGCCAGCCGGACAGGGCAGAACACCGGGGAGCTGTTTTTT. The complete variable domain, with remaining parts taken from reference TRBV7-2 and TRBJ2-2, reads GAGVSQSPSNKVTEKGKDVELRCDPISGHTALYWYRQSLGQGLEFLIYFQGNSAPDKSGLPSDRFSAERTGGSVSTLTIQRTQQEDSAVYLCASRTGQNTGELFFGEGSRLTVL.

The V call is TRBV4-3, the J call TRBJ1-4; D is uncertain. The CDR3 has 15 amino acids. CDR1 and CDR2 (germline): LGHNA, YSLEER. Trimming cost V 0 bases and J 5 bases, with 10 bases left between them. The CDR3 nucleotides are TGCGCCAGCAGCCAAGATAAAGGCCAGAATGAAAAACTGTTTTTT. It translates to CASSQDKGQNEKLFF.

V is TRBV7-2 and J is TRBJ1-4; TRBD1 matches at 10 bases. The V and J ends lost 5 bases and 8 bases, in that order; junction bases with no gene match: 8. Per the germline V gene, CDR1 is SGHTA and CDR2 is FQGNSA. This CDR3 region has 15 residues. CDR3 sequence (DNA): TGTGCCAGCAGCGGACAGGGGGGATCGTTCGAAAAACTGTTTTTT. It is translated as CASSGQGGSFEKLFF.

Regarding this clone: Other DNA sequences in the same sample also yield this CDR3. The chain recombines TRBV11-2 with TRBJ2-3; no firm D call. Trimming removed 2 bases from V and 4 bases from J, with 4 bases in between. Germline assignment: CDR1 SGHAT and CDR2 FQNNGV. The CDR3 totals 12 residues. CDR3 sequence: CASSLRSDTQYF. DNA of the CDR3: TGTGCCAGCAGCTTAAGATCAGATACGCAGTATTTT.